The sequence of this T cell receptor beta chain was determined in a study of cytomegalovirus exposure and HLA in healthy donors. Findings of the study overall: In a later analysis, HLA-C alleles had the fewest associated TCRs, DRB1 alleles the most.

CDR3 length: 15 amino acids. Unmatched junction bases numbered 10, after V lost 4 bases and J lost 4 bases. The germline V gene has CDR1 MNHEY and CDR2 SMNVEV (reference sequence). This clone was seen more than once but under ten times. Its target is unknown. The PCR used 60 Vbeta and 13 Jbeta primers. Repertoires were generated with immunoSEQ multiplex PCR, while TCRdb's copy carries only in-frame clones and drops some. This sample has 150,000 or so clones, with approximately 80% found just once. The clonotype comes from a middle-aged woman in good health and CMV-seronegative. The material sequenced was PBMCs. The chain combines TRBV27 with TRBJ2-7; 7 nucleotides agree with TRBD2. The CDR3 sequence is CASSSALGGVYEQYF. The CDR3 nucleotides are TGTGCCAGCAGTTCTGCCTTGGGGGGGGTATACGAGCAGTACTTC.